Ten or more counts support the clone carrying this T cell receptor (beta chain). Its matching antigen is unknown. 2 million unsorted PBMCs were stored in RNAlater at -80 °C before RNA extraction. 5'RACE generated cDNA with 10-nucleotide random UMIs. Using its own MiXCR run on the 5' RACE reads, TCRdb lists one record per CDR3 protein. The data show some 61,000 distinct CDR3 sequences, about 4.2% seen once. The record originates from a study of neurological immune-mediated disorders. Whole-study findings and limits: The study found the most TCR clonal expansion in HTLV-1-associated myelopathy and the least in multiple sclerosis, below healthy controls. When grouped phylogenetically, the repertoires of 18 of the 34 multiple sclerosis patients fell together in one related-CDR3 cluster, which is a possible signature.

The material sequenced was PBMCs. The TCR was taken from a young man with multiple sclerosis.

CDR3 bases: TGTGCCAGCAACCCGCCGGGGGGGGTTTACGAGCAGTACTTC. Encoded protein: CASNPPGGVYEQYF. This rearrangement joins TRBV2 to TRBJ2-7; 8 nucleotides match TRBD2. From germline, CDR1 is SNHLY and CDR2 FYNNEI. This CDR3 contains 14 residues. The V and J ends lost 7 bases and 4 bases, in that order; junction bases with no gene match: 9.